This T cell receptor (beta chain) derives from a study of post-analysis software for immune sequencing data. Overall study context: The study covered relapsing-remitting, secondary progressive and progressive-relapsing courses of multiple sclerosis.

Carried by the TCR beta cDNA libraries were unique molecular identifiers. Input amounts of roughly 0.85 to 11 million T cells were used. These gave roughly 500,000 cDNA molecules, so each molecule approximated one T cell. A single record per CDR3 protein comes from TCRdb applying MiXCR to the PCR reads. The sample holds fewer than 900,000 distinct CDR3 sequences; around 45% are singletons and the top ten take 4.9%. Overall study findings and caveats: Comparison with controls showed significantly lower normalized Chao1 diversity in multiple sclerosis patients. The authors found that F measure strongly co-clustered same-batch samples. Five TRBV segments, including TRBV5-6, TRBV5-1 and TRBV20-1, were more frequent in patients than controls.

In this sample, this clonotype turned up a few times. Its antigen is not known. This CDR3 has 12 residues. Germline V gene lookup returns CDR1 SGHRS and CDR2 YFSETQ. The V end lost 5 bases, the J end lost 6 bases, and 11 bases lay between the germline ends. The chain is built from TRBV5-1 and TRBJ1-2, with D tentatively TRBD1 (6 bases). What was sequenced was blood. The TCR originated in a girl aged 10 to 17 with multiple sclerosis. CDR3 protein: CASRFQGHGYTF. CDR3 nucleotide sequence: TGCGCCAGCAGGTTTCAGGGGCATGGCTACACCTTC. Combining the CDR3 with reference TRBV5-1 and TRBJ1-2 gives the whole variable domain KAGVTQTPRYLIKTRGQQVTLSCSPISGHRSVSWYQQTPGQGLQFLFEYFSETQRNKGNFPGRFSGRQFSNSRSEMNVSTLELGDSALYLCASRFQGHGYTFGSGTRLTVV.